This T cell receptor (beta chain) comes out of a study of blood T cell repertoires in COVID-19. Study summary: Acute and convalescent COVID-19 samples came from the United States, Italy and Spain.

CDR1 is LGHDT, CDR2 YNNKEL, per germline (reference sequence). The junction had 9 bases not matched to a gene; V was cut back by 4 bases and J by 5 bases. The CDR3 covers 16 residues. Per the original data handling: Estimated nucleated cell counts came from reference gene primer amplification. Libraries were prepared by immunoSEQ multiplex PCR; TCRdb keeps only in-frame clonotypes and omits some of them. V, J and clone size were drawn from that table, and D and trimming were deduced from the DNA. Of about 130,000 clones in the sample, approximately 90% were seen once. The clonotype originates from a man aged 60 to 69 with active or convalescent COVID-19. The source material was peripheral blood. This chain joins TRBV3-1 (or the pseudogene TRBV3-2) and TRBJ2-2; 8 positions match TRBD1. CDR3 in DNA: TGTGCCAGCAGCCTTATTCCAGGGGGCGAAACCGGGGAGCTGTTTTTT. Encoded protein: CASSLIPGGETGELFF.